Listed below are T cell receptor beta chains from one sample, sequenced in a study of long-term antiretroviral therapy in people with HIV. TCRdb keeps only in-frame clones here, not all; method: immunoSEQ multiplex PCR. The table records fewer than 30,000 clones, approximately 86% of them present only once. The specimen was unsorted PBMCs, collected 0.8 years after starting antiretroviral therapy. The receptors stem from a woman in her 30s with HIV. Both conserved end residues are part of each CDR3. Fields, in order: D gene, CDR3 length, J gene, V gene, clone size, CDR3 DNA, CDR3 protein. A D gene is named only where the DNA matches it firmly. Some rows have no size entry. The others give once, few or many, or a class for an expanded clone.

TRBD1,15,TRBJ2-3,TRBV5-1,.,TGCGCCAGCAGCGCCGGACAGGGGGTACTCGCTACGCAGTATTTT,CASSAGQGVLATQYF
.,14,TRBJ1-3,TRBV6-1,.,TGTGCCAGCAGGGACCCTCCCTCTGGAAACACCATATATTTT,CASRDPPSGNTIYF
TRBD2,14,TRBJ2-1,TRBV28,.,TGTGCCAGCAGTCTCCCCGGGGGGTACAATGAGCAGTTCTTC,CASSLPGGYNEQFF
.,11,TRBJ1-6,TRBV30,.,TGTGCCTGGAGTGTACGCGTACCCCTCCACTTT,CAWSVRVPLHF
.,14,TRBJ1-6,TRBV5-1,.,TGCGCCAGCAGCTTGGATGGGGCTAGTTCACCCCTCCACTTT,CASSLDGASSPLHF
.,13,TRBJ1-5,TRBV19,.,TGTGCCAGTAGTCTCTCCGAGAGGGGGCCCCAGCATTTT,CASSLSERGPQHF
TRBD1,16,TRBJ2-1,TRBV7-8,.,TGTGCCAGCAGCCAGCCCCCACAGGGGTCCTACAATGAGCAGTTCTTC,CASSQPPQGSYNEQFF
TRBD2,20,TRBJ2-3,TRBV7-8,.,TGTGCCAGCAGCTTCGTAAGAGCGGGACTAGCGGGGGCCCGCACAGATACGCAGTATTTT,CASSFVRAGLAGARTDTQYF
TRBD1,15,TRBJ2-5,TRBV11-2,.,TGTGCCAGCAGCGAGGGGACAGGGGGCTGGGAGACCCAGTACTTC,CASSEGTGGWETQYF
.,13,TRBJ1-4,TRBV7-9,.,TGTGCCAGCAGCTTGTACAGCAATGAAAAACTGTTTTTT,CASSLYSNEKLFF
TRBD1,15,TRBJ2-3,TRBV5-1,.,TGCGCCAGCAGCTTAGACAGGGCCCACACAGATACGCAGTATTTT,CASSLDRAHTDTQYF
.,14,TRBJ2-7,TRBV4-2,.,TGTGCCAGCAGCCAAGCGGGCATAGGGCACGAGCAGTACTTC,CASSQAGIGHEQYF
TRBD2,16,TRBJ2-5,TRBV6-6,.,TGTGCCAGCAGTTACTTGGTTCTAGCGGGGGAAGAGACCCAGTACTTC,CASSYLVLAGEETQYF
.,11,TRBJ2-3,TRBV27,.,TGTGCCAGCAGTTTACAGGATACGCAGTATTTT,CASSLQDTQYF
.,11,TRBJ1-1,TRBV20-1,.,TGCAGTCCCAATGCGAACACTGAAGCTTTCTTT,CSPNANTEAFF
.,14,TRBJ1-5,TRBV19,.,TGTGCCAGTAGTATCACCGGGGATGGACAGCCCCAGCATTTT,CASSITGDGQPQHF
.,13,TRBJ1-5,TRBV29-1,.,TGCAGCGTTGAAGTCTCCACAGATCAGCCCCAGCATTTT,CSVEVSTDQPQHF
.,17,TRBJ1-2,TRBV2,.,TGTGCCAGCAGTGATTATCGTACGGCAGGAAAACACTATGGCTACACCTTC,CASSDYRTAGKHYGYTF
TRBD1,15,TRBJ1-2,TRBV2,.,TGTGCCAGCAGTACCCGACAGGGGTCGGGTGTCGGCTACACCTTC,CASSTRQGSGVGYTF
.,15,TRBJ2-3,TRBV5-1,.,TGCGCCAGCAGCTTGGACAGGCCACCCACAGATACGCAGTATTTT,CASSLDRPPTDTQYF
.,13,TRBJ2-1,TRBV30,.,TGTGCCTGGAGTGTAGACACCGGCGATGAGCAGTTCTTC,CAWSVDTGDEQFF
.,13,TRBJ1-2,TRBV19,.,TGTGCCAGTAGTATAGGACATCGCTATGGCTACACCTTC,CASSIGHRYGYTF
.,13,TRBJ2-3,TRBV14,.,TGTGCCACCAACCACGGTGGCGCAGATACGCAGTATTTT,CATNHGGADTQYF
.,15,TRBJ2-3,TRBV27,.,TGTGCCAGCAGTTTATCTACTGGGCACACAGATACGCAGTATTTT,CASSLSTGHTDTQYF
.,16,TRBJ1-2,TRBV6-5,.,TGTGCCAGCAGTTACTCGAAGCTGCTTATTAACTATGGCTACACCTTC,CASSYSKLLINYGYTF
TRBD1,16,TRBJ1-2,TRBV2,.,TGTGCCAGCAGTAGAACCCTACAGGGGAGGGACTATGGCTACACCTTC,CASSRTLQGRDYGYTF
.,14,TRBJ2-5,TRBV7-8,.,TGTGCCAGCAGCTCGGGGACTTCTCAAGAGACCCAGTACTTC,CASSSGTSQETQYF
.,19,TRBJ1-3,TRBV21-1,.,TGTGCCAGCAGCAAAGAGGGGAGTGGAGGAAATATATCTGGAAACACCATATATTTT,CASSKEGSGGNISGNTIYF
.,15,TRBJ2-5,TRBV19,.,TGTGCCAGTAGTCCGAGAGACAGGCCGCTGGAGACCCAGTACTTC,CASSPRDRPLETQYF
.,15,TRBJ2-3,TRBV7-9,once,TGTGCCAGCAGCAGCGGGCAGATTAGCACAGATACGCAGTATTTT,CASSSGQISTDTQYF
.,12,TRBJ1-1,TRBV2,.,TGTGCCAGTCTCACAGTGAACACTGAAGCTTTCTTT,CASLTVNTEAFF
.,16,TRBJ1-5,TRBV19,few,TGTGCCAGTAGTAGCCCGGGACTCAGTACCCATCAGCCCCAGCATTTT,CASSSPGLSTHQPQHF
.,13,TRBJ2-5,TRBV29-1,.,TGCAGCGCCCAGGGCGGGGCACAAGAGACCCAGTACTTC,CSAQGGAQETQYF